This T cell receptor (beta chain) was recorded in a study of response to subunit inactivated influenza vaccine (dated by TCRdb to 2017 to 2018). In the study overall: Deep quantitative profiling of the T cell receptor repertoire was used in the study to follow responses to a trivalent subunit inactivated influenza vaccine. Study-wide conclusions, independent of this receptor: The authors suggested that each seasonal influenza vaccination may recruit only a limited number of new T cells.

The method behind the library was RT-PCR. Sequenced using an Illumina HiSeq 2500. The public reads were quality trimmed at Q25 with fastp and then assembled into clones with MiXCR by TCRdb, keeping productive beta chains. Rows with one shared CDR3 protein collapse into an entry with the most common genes and DNA. The sample table contains approximately 170,000 distinct CDR3 sequences; only one count was recorded for approximately 14% of them. The ten largest clones capture 20% to 30% of the sample. As for this clonotype: The antigen it recognizes is unknown. No much larger clonotype is one base removed from it; base qualities were not supplied.

The CDR3 sequence holds 17 residues, the cysteine and phenylalanine included. The CDR3 DNA has 51 bases and is translated from base 1. As encoded in the germline V gene (reference sequence), CDR1 is DFQATT while CDR2 is SNEGSKA. Trimming leaves V shorter by 1 base and J shorter by 0 bases, with the junction holding 6 bases beyond the gene matches. In this chain, TRBV20-1 is recombined with TRBJ2-3; 11 central nucleotides agree with TRBD1. The source material was CD8+ T cells sorted from PBMCs, sampled approximately 5 days after vaccination. The sequence derives from a man aged 45 to 65 who received an inactivated influenza vaccine. Donor details come from another sample of the same person, matched by shared clones. The CDR3 reads CSARVGTGGWSTDTQYF. The base sequence is TGCAGTGCTAGAGTTGGGACAGGGGGTTGGAGCACAGATACGCAGTATTTT.